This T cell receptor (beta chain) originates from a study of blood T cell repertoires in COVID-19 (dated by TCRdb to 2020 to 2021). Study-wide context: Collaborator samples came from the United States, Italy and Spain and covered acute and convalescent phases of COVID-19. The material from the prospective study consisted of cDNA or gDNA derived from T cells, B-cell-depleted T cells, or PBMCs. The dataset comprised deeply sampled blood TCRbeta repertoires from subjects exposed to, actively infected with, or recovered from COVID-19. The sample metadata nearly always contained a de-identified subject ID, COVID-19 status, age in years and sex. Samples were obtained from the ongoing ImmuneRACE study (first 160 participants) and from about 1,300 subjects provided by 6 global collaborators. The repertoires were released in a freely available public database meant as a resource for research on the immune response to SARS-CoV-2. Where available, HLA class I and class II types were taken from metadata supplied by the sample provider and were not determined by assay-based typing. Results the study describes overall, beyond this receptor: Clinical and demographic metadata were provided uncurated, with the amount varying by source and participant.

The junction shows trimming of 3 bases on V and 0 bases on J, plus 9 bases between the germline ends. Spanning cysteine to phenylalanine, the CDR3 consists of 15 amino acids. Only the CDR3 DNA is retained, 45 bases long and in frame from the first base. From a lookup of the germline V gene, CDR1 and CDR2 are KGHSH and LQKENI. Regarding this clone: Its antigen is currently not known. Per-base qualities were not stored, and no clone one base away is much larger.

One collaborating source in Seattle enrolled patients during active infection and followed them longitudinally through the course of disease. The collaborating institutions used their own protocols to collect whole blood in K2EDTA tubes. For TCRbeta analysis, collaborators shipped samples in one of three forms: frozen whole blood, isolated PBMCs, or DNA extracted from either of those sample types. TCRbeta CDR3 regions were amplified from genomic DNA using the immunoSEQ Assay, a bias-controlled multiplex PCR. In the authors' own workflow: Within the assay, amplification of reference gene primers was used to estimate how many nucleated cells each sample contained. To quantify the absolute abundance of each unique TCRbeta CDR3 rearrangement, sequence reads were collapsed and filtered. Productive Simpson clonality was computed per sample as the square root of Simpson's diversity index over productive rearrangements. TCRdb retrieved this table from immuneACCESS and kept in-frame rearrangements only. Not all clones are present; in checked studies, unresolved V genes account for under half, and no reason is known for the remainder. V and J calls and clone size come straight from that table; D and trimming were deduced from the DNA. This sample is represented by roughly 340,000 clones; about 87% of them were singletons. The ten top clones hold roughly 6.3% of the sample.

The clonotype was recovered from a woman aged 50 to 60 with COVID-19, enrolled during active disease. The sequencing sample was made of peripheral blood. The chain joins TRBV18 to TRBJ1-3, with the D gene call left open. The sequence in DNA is TGTGCCAGCTCACCGAATGCGGTCTCTGGAAACACCATATATTTT. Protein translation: CASSPNAVSGNTIYF.